One sample yielded the 9 T cell receptor beta chains listed below, sequenced in a study of cytomegalovirus exposure and HLA in healthy donors. PCR involved 60 Vbeta and 13 Jbeta primers. Repertoires were generated with immunoSEQ multiplex PCR, while TCRdb's copy carries only in-frame clones and drops some. The sample has about 33,000 clones, and its top ten clones hold approximately 5%. Input material: PBMCs. The receptor source for this set is a woman aged 40 to 50 in good health and CMV-seropositive.

Here the CDR3 reads CASSGALAGGVLYF. In DNA, the CDR3 is TGTGCCAGCAGTGGGGCCCTAGCGGGAGGCGTTCTGTATTTT. V usage is TRBV2 and J usage is TRBJ2-3; TRBD2 matches 11 bases. The CDR3 loop spans 14 amino acids. The ends lost 4 bases at V and 14 bases at J; junction bases unmatched: 11. Looked up from germline, CDR1 is SNHLY and CDR2 is FYNNEI.

J is TRBJ1-5 and V is TRBV28; D call uncertain. V was cut by 8 bases and J by 6 bases, with 11 bases left in between. Germline V CDR1 and CDR2: MDHEN, SYDVKM. CDR3 length: 12 amino acids. Here the CDR3 reads CASALTRQPQHF. The CDR3 nucleotides are TGTGCCAGCGCCCTAACGCGTCAGCCCCAGCATTTT. Using reference TRBV28 and TRBJ1-5 for the parts outside the CDR3, the full variable domain is DVKVTQSSRYLVKRTGEKVFLECVQDMDHENMFWYRQDPGLGLRLIYFSYDVKMKEKGDIPEGYSVSREKKERFSLILESASTNQTSMYLCASALTRQPQHFGDGTRLSIL.

V gene TRBV19 combines with J gene TRBJ2-4, with D tentatively TRBD1 (5 bases). There are 13 residues in the CDR3. Germline V lookup: CDR1 LNHDA, CDR2 SQIVND (reference sequence). The V gene lost 5 bases and the J gene lost 6 bases, with 11 bases spanning the gap. Here the CDR3 reads CASSGQGGNIQYF. The CDR3 DNA reads as TGTGCCAGTAGTGGGCAGGGTGGAAACATTCAGTACTTC.

The chain is built from TRBV19 and TRBJ2-1; 8 nucleotides match TRBD1. There are 14 residues in the CDR3. Trimming at V came to 8 bases and at J to 4 bases, leaving 7 bases not matched to a gene. Germline assignment: CDR1 LNHDA and CDR2 SQIVND (reference sequence). The CDR3 reads CASQNRDRYNEQFF. The CDR3 DNA follows: TGTGCCAGTCAAAACCGGGACAGGTACAATGAGCAGTTCTTC. Looking up the rest from reference TRBV19 and TRBJ2-1 gives the full variable domain: DGGITQSPKYLFRKEGQNVTLSCEQNLNHDAMYWYRQDPGQGLRLIYYSQIVNDFQKGDIAEGYSVSREKKESFPLTVTSAQKNPTAFYLCASQNRDRYNEQFFGPGTRLTVL.

The chain uses TRBV7-2 and TRBJ2-7, with TRBD2 as a possible D gene (5 bases). The CDR3 has 14 residues. The germline CDR1 and CDR2 sequences are SGHTA and FQGNSA. V was pared by 1 base and J by 2 bases, with 9 bases between. This CDR3 is CASSLDGVAYEQYF. The CDR3 bases are TGTGCCAGCAGCTTAGACGGGGTCGCCTACGAGCAGTACTTC.

This chain connects TRBV28 to TRBJ2-7, with TRBD2 matching 11 bases. Germline CDR1 MDHEN, CDR2 SYDVKM. Losses at the gene ends were 2 bases for V and 2 bases for J; bases not matched to a gene: 5. There are 16 residues in the CDR3. The chain's CDR3 is CASSLTSGSLAYEQYF. In DNA, the CDR3 is TGTGCCAGCAGTTTAACTAGCGGGAGTCTCGCCTACGAGCAGTACTTC.

The V call is TRBV28, the J call TRBJ1-2, with 7 positions matching TRBD1. V gave up 6 bases and J gave up 4 bases; unmatched junction bases: 5. CDR3 length equals 13 residues. The germline gives CDR1 MDHEN, CDR2 SYDVKM. CDR3 amino acids: CASSHDRAYGYTF. The CDR3 DNA sequence: TGTGCCAGCAGCCATGACAGGGCCTATGGCTACACCTTC.

The chain carries TRBV19 and TRBJ2-2, with TRBD2 identical over 10 bases. J lost 5 bases, V lost 6 bases, and 6 bases had no gene match. The CDR3 length is 15 residues. Germline CDR1 LNHDA, CDR2 SQIVND (reference sequence). The CDR3 DNA sequence: TGTGCCAGTAGGCCTCTAGCGGGAGTTACCGGGGAGCTGTTTTTT. Residues: CASRPLAGVTGELFF. The entire variable domain, with the rest obtained from reference TRBV19 and TRBJ2-2, is as follows: DGGITQSPKYLFRKEGQNVTLSCEQNLNHDAMYWYRQDPGQGLRLIYYSQIVNDFQKGDIAEGYSVSREKKESFPLTVTSAQKNPTAFYLCASRPLAGVTGELFFGEGSRLTVL.

V gene TRBV10-3 combines with J gene TRBJ2-5; 11 bases align to TRBD2. Germline CDR1 is ENHRY and CDR2 is SYGVKD. CDR3 length: 14 residues. V trimming: 3 bases; J trimming: 7 bases; junction bases outside the gene matches: 4. For the CDR3, the DNA is TGTGCCATCAGTGAATCGGGACTAGCGGTGACCCAGTACTTC. Translation: CAISESGLAVTQYF.